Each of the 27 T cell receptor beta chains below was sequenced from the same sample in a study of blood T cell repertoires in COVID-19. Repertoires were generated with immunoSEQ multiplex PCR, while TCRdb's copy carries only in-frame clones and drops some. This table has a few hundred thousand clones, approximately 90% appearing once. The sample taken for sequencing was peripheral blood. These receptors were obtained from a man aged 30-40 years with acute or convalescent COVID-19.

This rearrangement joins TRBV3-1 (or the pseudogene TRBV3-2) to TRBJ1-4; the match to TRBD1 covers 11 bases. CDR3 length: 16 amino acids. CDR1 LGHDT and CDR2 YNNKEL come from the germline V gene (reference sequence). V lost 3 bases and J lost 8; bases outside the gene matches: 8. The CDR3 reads CASSQWGQGGGEKLFF. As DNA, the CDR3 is TGTGCCAGCAGCCAGTGGGGACAGGGGGGAGGCGAAAAACTGTTTTTT.

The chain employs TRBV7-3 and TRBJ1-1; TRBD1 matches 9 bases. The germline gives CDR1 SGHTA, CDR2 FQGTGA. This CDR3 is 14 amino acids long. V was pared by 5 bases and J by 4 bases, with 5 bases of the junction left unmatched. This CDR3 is CASSRGTGLTEAFF. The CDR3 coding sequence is TGTGCCAGCAGCCGGGGGACAGGGCTCACTGAAGCTTTCTTT.

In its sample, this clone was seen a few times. The CDR3 region has the DNA TGTGCCAGCAGTGGGCTCCTGACAGGGAAGTACGAGCAGTACTTC. Protein: CASSGLLTGKYEQYF. The V and J genes are TRBV27 and TRBJ2-7, with 7 bases lining up with TRBD1. In germline, CDR1 is MNHEY, CDR2 SMNVEV (reference sequence). The CDR3 totals 15 residues. V was pared by 5 bases and J by 4 bases, with 11 bases of the junction left unmatched.

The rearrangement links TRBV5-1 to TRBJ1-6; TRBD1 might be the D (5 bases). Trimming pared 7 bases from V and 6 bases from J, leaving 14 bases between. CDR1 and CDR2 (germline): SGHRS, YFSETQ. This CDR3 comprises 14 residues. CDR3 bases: TGCGCCAGCGGGCAGGGAAGTTTTAATTCACCCCTCCACTTT. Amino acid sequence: CASGQGSFNSPLHF.

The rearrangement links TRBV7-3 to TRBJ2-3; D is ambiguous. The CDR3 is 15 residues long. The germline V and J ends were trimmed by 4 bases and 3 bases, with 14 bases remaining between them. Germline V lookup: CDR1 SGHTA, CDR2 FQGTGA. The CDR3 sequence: CASSSMVGTTDTQYF. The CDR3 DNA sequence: TGTGCCAGCAGCTCGATGGTGGGCACGACAGATACGCAGTATTTT.

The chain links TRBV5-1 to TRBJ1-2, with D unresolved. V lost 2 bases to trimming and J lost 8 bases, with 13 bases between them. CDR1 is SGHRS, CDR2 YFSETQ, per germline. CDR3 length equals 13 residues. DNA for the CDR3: TGCGCCAGCAGCTTTGAGGGCACTTCGGGCTACACCTTC. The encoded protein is CASSFEGTSGYTF.

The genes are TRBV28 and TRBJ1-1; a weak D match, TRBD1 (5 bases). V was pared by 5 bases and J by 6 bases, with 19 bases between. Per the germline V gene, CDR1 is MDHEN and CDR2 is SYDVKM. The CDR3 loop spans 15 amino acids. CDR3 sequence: CASSPDGGVRAEAFF. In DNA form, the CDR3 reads TGTGCCAGCAGTCCGGACGGAGGGGTGAGGGCTGAAGCTTTCTTT.

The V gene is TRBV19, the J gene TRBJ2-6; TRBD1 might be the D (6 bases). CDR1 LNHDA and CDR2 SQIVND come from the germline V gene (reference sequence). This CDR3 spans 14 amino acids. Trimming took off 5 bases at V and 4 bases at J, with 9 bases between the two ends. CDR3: CASSWGPGANVLTF. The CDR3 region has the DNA TGTGCCAGTAGTTGGGGGCCGGGGGCCAACGTCCTGACTTTC.

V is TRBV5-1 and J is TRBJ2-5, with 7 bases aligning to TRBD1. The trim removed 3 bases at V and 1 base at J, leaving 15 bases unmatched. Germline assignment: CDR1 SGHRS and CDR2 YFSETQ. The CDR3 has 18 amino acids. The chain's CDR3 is CASSSGWADRASQETQYF. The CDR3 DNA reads TGCGCCAGCAGCTCGGGGTGGGCAGACAGGGCCAGCCAAGAGACCCAGTACTTC.

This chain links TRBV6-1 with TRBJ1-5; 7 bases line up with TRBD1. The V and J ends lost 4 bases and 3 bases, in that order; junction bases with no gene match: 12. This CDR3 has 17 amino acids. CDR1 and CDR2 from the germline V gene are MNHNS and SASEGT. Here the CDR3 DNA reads TGTGCCAGCAGTGGCCTCCCCGGGACAGTAGCCAATCAGCCCCAGCATTTT. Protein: CASSGLPGTVANQPQHF.

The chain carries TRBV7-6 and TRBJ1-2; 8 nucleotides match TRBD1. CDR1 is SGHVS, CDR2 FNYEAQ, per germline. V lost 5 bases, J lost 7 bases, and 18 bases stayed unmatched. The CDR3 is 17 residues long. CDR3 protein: CASSKNLANRGRSGYTF. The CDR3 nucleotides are TGTGCCAGCAGCAAAAATTTAGCGAACAGGGGGAGAAGTGGCTACACCTTC.

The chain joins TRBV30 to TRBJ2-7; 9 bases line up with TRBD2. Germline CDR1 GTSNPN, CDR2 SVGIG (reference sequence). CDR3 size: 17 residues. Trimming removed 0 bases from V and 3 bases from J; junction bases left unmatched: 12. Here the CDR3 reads CAWSVRPSGTALYEQYF. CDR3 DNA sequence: TGTGCCTGGAGTGTTCGGCCTAGCGGGACCGCCCTCTACGAGCAGTACTTC.

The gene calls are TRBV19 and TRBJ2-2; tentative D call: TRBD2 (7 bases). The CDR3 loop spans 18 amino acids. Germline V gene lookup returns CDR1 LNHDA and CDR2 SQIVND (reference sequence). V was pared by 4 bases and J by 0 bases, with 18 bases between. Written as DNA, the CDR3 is TGTGCCAGTAGTAGGGGGCTAGCGGCGTTCGCGAACACCGGGGAGCTGTTTTTT. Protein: CASSRGLAAFANTGELFF.

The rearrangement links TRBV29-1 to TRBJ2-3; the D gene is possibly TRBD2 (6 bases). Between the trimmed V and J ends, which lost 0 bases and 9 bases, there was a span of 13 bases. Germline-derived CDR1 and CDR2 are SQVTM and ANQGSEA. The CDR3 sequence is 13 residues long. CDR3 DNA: TGCAGCGTTGAAGATGGCACGGGGGAGACGCAGTATTTT. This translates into CSVEDGTGETQYF.

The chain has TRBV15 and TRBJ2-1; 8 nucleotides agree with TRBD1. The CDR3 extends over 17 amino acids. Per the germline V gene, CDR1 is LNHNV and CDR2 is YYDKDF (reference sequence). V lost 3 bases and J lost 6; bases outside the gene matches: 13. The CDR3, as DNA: TGTGCCACCAGCAGGGGTCTCCAGGGGGCCGGTGGCAATGAGCAGTTCTTC. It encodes CATSRGLQGAGGNEQFF. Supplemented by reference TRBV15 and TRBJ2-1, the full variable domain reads DAMVIQNPRYQVTQFGKPVTLSCSQTLNHNVMYWYQQKSSQAPKLLFHYYDKDFNNEADTPDNFQSRRPNTSFCFLDIRSPGLGDTAMYLCATSRGLQGAGGNEQFFGPGTRLTVL.

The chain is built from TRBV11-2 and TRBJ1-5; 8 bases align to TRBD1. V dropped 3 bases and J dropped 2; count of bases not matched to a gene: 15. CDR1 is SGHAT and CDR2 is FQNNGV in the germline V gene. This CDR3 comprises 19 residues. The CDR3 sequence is CASSFGLAGGMLGNQPQHF. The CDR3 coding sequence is TGTGCCAGCAGCTTTGGATTGGCAGGGGGCATGTTGGGCAATCAGCCCCAGCATTTT.

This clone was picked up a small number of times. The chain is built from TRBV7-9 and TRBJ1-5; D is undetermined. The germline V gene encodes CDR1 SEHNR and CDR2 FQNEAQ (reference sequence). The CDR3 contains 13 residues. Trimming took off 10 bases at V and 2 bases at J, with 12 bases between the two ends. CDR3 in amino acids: CATSPYRNQPQHF. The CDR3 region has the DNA TGTGCCACCTCGCCCTATCGCAATCAGCCCCAGCATTTT.

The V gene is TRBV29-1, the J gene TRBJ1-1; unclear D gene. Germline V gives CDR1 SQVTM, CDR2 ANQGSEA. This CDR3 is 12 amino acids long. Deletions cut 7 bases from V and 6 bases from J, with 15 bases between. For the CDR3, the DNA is TGCAGCGGCCTCGAGGAGTGGGCTGAAGCTTTCTTT. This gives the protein CSGLEEWAEAFF.

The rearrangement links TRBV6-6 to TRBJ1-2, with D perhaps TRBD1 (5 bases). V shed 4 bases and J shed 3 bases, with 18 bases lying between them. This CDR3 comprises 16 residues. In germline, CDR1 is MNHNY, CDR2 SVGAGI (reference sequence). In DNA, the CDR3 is TGTGCCAGCAGTTCCAAATTCGGATCAGGGTACTATGGCTACACCTTC. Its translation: CASSSKFGSGYYGYTF.

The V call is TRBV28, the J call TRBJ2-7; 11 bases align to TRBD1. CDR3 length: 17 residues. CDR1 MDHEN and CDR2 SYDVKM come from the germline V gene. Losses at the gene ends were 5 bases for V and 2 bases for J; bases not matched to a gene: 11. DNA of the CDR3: TGTGCCAGCAGTGAGATAACCGGGACAGGGGGTCCCTACGAGCAGTACTTC. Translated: CASSEITGTGGPYEQYF. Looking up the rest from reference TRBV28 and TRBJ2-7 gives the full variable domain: DVKVTQSSRYLVKRTGEKVFLECVQDMDHENMFWYRQDPGLGLRLIYFSYDVKMKEKGDIPEGYSVSREKKERFSLILESASTNQTSMYLCASSEITGTGGPYEQYFGPGTRLTVT.

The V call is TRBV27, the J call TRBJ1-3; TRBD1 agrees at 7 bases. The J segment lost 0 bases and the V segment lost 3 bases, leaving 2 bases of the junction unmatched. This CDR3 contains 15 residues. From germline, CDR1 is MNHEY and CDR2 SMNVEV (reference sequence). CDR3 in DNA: TGTGCCAGCAGTTTGGACAGGAGCTCTGGAAACACCATATATTTT. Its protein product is CASSLDRSSGNTIYF.

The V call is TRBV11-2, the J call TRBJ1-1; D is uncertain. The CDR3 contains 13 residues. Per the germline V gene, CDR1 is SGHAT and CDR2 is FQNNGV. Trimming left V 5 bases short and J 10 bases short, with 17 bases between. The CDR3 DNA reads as TGTGCCAGCAGCCGAAATTACCAGGAGGGAGCTTTCTTT. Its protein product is CASSRNYQEGAFF.

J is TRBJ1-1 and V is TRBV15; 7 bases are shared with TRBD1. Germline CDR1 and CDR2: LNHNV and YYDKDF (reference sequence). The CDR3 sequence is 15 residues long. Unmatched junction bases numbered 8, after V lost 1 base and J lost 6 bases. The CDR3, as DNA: TGTGCCACCAGCAGAGTTAGGGACAGAGGAGCTGAAGCTTTCTTT. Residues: CATSRVRDRGAEAFF.

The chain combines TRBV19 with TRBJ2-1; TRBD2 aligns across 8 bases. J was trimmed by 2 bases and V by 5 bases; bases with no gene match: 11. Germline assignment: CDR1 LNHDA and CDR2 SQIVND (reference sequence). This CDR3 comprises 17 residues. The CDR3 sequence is CASSSTLAGGPYNEQFF. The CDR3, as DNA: TGTGCCAGTAGTTCCACCCTGGCGGGAGGACCCTACAATGAGCAGTTCTTC.

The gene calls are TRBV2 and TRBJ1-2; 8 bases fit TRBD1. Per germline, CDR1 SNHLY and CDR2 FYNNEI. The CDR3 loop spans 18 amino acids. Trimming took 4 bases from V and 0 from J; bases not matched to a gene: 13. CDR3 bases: TGTGCCAGCAGTGGGATCGGGGCAGGGGGCTTAGCTAACTATGGCTACACCTTC. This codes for CASSGIGAGGLANYGYTF.

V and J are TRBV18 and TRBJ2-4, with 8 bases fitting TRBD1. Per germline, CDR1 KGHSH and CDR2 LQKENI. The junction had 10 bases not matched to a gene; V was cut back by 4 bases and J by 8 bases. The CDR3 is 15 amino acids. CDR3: CASSRTGQGGDIQYF. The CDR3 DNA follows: TGTGCCAGCTCACGGACAGGACAGGGTGGAGACATTCAGTACTTC.

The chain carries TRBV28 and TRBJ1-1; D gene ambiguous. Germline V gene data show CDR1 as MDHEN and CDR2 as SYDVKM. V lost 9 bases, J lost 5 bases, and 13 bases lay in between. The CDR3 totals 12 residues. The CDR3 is CARYTERTEAFF. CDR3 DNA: TGTGCCAGATACACGGAGAGGACTGAAGCTTTCTTT. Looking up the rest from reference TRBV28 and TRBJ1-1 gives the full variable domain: DVKVTQSSRYLVKRTGEKVFLECVQDMDHENMFWYRQDPGLGLRLIYFSYDVKMKEKGDIPEGYSVSREKKERFSLILESASTNQTSMYLCARYTERTEAFFGQGTRLTVV.